This T cell receptor beta chain comes out of a study of Graves' ophthalmopathy and Graves' hyperthyroidism. Broader study findings: In blood, most expanded thyroid clonotypes above 0.001 frequency were also detected.

RNA transcripts yielded amplified TCR beta CDR3 regions. HTBI-primed first-round RT-PCR preceded second-round multiplex PCR. TCRdb passed the multiplex PCR reads through MiXCR, listing each CDR3 protein once. The data show fewer than 600,000 distinct CDR3 sequences, with approximately 15% seen just once and more than 8.5% held by the top ten. Trimming removed 6 bases from V and 7 bases from J, with 16 bases in between. CDR1 is MNHNS and CDR2 is SASEGT in the germline V gene. The CDR3 length is 13 residues. With respect to this clonotype: Its target is unknown.

The chain uses TRBV6-1 and TRBJ2-7; tentatively, D is TRBD1 (6 bases). Sequenced material: blood. The sequence came from a woman in her twenties or thirties with Graves' ophthalmopathy. The CDR3 coding sequence is TGTGCCAGCAGCACCAGGGGAGTAGGTGAGCAGTACTTC. Translating gives CASSTRGVGEQYF.